What follows is one T cell receptor (beta chain) and its context. Authors' methods: Amplified reference gene primers provided the basis for estimating nucleated cell counts. Generated by immunoSEQ multiplex PCR, the TCRdb table keeps only in-frame clones and is missing some. For V, J and clone size, that table is used; D and trimming come from the DNA. Of 300,000 to 450,000 clones in the sample, more than 75% are singletons; the top ten hold about 3%. The sample comes from a study of blood T cell repertoires in COVID-19. The wider study: T cells, B-cell-depleted T cells, or PBMCs provided the cDNA or gDNA that served as material.

The CDR3 totals 13 residues. V was trimmed by 11 bases and J by 0 bases, leaving 14 bases between them. In germline, CDR1 is MNHEY, CDR2 SVGAGI. V usage is TRBV6-5 and J usage is TRBJ2-7; D possibly corresponds to TRBD1 (6 bases). This clonotype was sampled from a human donor in a cohort sampled during active COVID-19. The specimen sequenced was peripheral blood. CDR3 nucleotides: TGTGCCTTCAGCAGGGGTTCCTCCTACGAGCAGTACTTC. This codes for CAFSRGSSYEQYF.